The next 5 T cell receptor beta chains were all read from a single sample in a study of blood T cells in healthy people across ages (dated by TCRdb to 2013 to 2016). Library method: 5' RACE. TCRdb shows the sequencer as Illumina HiSeq 2500. A second roughly 7 to 11 cycle PCR used a sample-barcoded 5' primer and a J-beta primer mix. TCRdb reprocessing: public reads trimmed at Q25 with fastp, clones called with MiXCR, in-frame beta chains kept. Entries are consolidated by CDR3 protein sequence, retaining the most common genes and DNA. The sample profile shows about 1.1 million distinct CDR3 sequences; more than 30% of them were found once. Roughly 14% of the sample lies in the top ten. The sequenced sample was blood. These receptors originate from a man between 18 and 29 years old in good health.

This clonotype has more than one count but fewer than ten. The chain employs TRBV2 and TRBJ1-1, with a tentative D call TRBD1 (5 bases). V gave up 1 base and J gave up 1 base, with 19 bases separating them. This CDR3 comprises 18 residues. Germline values: CDR1 SNHLY, CDR2 FYNNEI. The CDR3 DNA reads as TGTGCCAGCAGTGAAGTTGTTCGTAGAGACAGAGAGAACACTGAAGCTTTCTTT. Translating gives CASSEVVRRDRENTEAFF.

As concerns this clonotype: A much larger clone sits a single nucleotide away, making a read error possible. The chain recombines TRBV11-2 with TRBJ2-3; no clear D. The CDR3 extends over 12 amino acids. Looked up from germline, CDR1 is SGHAT and CDR2 is FQNNGV. V lost 0 bases to trimming and J lost 7 bases, with 5 bases between them. In nucleotides, the CDR3 is TGTGCCAGCAGCTTAGAGTCATATACGCAGTATTTT. Amino acid sequence: CASSLESYTQYF.

Concerning this clonotype: The junction does not match germline at one end; this may be a read error. The rearrangement joins TRBV6-5 to TRBJ2-5; 7 nucleotides align to TRBD1. The germline gives CDR1 MNHEY, CDR2 SVGAGI. This CDR3 region has 14 residues. CDR3 bases: TGTGCCAGCAATTACTCGCACAGGGGAGAGACCCAGTACTTC. Its translation: CASNYSHRGETQYF.

The chain links TRBV6-2 or TRBV6-3 to TRBJ1-2, with D perhaps TRBD1 (6 bases). Germline V lookup: CDR1 MNHEY, CDR2 SVGEGT. V shed 0 bases and J shed 8 bases, with 22 bases lying between them. This CDR3 comprises 17 residues. CDR3 in DNA: TGTGCCAGCAGTTACTCACCGGACATGGGGGGCTCGGACGGCTACACCTTC. Translated: CASSYSPDMGGSDGYTF.

This chain connects TRBV4-2 to TRBJ2-5; 7 nucleotides align to TRBD1. Trimming took 0 bases from V and 4 from J; bases not matched to a gene: 8. This CDR3 comprises 16 residues. CDR1 is LGHNA, CDR2 YNFKEQ, per germline. The DNA of the CDR3 is TGTGCCAGCAGCCAAGAAGGCTGCAGACAGGGAGAGACCCAGTACTTC. Its translation: CASSQEGCRQGETQYF.